The present T cell receptor beta chain was sequenced within a study of T-cell reconstitution after alpha-beta-depleted transplantation in children. During its preparation, the TCRbeta library received unique molecular identifiers. Via MiXCR, TCRdb re-called the PCR reads, giving one row per CDR3 protein. The sample gives roughly 670,000 distinct CDR3 sequences, around 13% of which show up once; roughly 0.84% is in the top ten. With 6 bases removed from V and 3 bases from J, the gap between germline ends came to 12 bases. The germline V gene has CDR1 MNHEY and CDR2 SVGAGI. The CDR3 consists of 14 residues.

The sample here was PBMCs, taken before TCRalphabeta/CD19-depleted stem cell transplant. This clonotype originated in a girl aged 2 to 9 with congenital amegakaryocytic thrombocytopenia, due to receive a stem cell transplant. The chain uses TRBV6-5 and TRBJ1-5; D unclear. Here the CDR3 DNA reads TGTGCCAGCAGCCCCTTAATGGCCAATCAGCCCCAGCATTTT. Residues: CASSPLMANQPQHF.